Following are 22 T cell receptor beta chains from one sample sequenced in a study of OX40 agonist ivuxolimab in advanced cancers. Clones were read by immunoSEQ multiplex PCR, and TCRdb kept only the in-frame ones, dropping some. The sample lists about 79,000 clones; around 85% were seen once. Sequencing was performed on CD4+ or CD8+ T cells sorted from blood, taken in a trial of the OX40 agonist ivuxolimab. The receptors shown here come from an adult with an advanced solid tumor such as melanoma, head and neck, liver or kidney cancer.

This clone showed up just a few times. This chain joins TRBV4-1 and TRBJ2-6; TRBD1 matches at 7 bases. Looked up from germline, CDR1 is MGHRA and CDR2 is YSYEKL. The CDR3 covers 16 residues. V lost 0 bases and J lost 1; bases outside the gene matches: 0. The CDR3 loop is CASSQDRGSGANVLTF. The CDR3 DNA follows: TGCGCCAGCAGCCAAGACAGGGGGTCTGGGGCCAACGTCCTGACTTTC.

The V and J genes are TRBV5-1 and TRBJ1-2, with 9 bases identical to TRBD1. CDR1 and CDR2 (germline): SGHRS, YFSETQ. The CDR3 loop spans 18 amino acids. V was pared by 4 bases and J by 8 bases, with 21 bases of the junction left unmatched. CDR3 sequence reads: CASSLRAKNSNRGQGYTF. The CDR3 bases are TGCGCCAGCAGCCTCCGAGCTAAAAATTCTAACAGGGGGCAAGGCTACACCTTC. The whole variable domain, remainder taken from reference TRBV5-1 and TRBJ1-2, is KAGVTQTPRYLIKTRGQQVTLSCSPISGHRSVSWYQQTPGQGLQFLFEYFSETQRNKGNFPGRFSGRQFSNSRSEMNVSTLELGDSALYLCASSLRAKNSNRGQGYTFGSGTRLTVV.

The chain recombines TRBV9 with TRBJ2-7, with no clear D. V lost 4 bases and J 5 bases, leaving 10 bases between the germline ends. From germline, CDR1 is SGDLS and CDR2 YYNGEE. The CDR3 runs to 12 residues. The CDR3 DNA is TGTGCCAGCAGCTTTACAGAGGACGAGCAGTACTTC. It encodes CASSFTEDEQYF. The variable domain in full, with the rest retrieved from reference TRBV9 and TRBJ2-7, is DSGVTQTPKHLITATGQRVTLRCSPRSGDLSVYWYQQSLDQGLQFLIQYYNGEERAKGNILERFSAQQFPDLHSELNLSSLELGDSALYFCASSFTEDEQYFGPGTRLTVT.

The chain recombines TRBV10-3 with TRBJ2-7, with 7 bases lining up with TRBD2. The CDR3 loop spans 14 amino acids. Germline-derived CDR1 and CDR2 are ENHRY and SYGVKD. J lost 2 bases, V lost 4 bases, and 5 bases had no gene match. The DNA for the CDR3 is TGTGCCATCAGTGGGACTAGGGGCGCCTACGAGCAGTACTTC. This gives the protein CAISGTRGAYEQYF.

The chain uses TRBV19 and TRBJ1-6, with D possibly TRBD1 on 5 matching bases. Trimming left V 5 bases short and J 6 bases short, with 17 bases between. CDR3 length equals 16 residues. Germline V gene sequence: CDR1 LNHDA, CDR2 SQIVND (reference sequence). CDR3 DNA sequence: TGTGCCAGTAGTTCTCGGGCATGGGGCCGTAATTCACCCCTCCACTTT. Its protein is CASSSRAWGRNSPLHF.

The chain couples TRBV7-2 to TRBJ2-5; D is unclear. This CDR3 contains 15 residues. Per the germline V gene, CDR1 is SGHTA and CDR2 is FQGNSA. V lost 1 base and J 4 bases, leaving 13 bases between the germline ends. The CDR3 is CASSLVGGPGETQYF. CDR3 bases: TGTGCCAGCAGCTTAGTTGGTGGGCCAGGAGAGACCCAGTACTTC.

This clone was counted a few times. The chain couples TRBV18 to TRBJ1-6; D is uncertain. This CDR3 spans 13 amino acids. Germline CDR1 reads KGHSH; CDR2 reads LQKENI. V lost 5 bases to trimming and J lost 2 bases, with 4 bases between them. CDR3 amino acids: CASSKPYNSPLHF. As DNA, the CDR3 is TGTGCCAGCTCAAAACCCTATAATTCACCCCTCCACTTT.

The chain carries TRBV7-2 and TRBJ2-7; unclear D gene. V was cut by 5 bases and J by 0 bases, with 14 bases left in between. Germline CDR1 is SGHTA and CDR2 is FQGNSA. The CDR3 loop spans 15 amino acids. The CDR3: CASSLHFSTSYEQYF. The DNA for the CDR3 is TGTGCCAGCAGCCTCCATTTCTCAACCTCCTACGAGCAGTACTTC.

The chain links TRBV13 to TRBJ1-1; D might be TRBD1 (6 bases). The CDR3 has 15 residues. The V and J ends lost 4 bases and 1 base respectively, with 13 bases between them. The germline V gene encodes CDR1 PRHDT and CDR2 FYEKMQ (reference sequence). The CDR3 DNA reads as TGTGCCAGCAGCTCCAAGGGGGGCGCGAACACTGAAGCTTTCTTT. It specifies CASSSKGGANTEAFF.

This clone has just one count. The gene calls are TRBV7-2 and TRBJ2-1; D is possibly TRBD2 (6 bases). Trimming took off 5 bases at V and 4 bases at J, with 18 bases between the two ends. Germline assignment: CDR1 SGHTA and CDR2 FQGNSA. The length of the CDR3 is 16 residues. The CDR3 DNA reads as TGTGCCAGCAGCCGAAAGGTGGGAGGACTATACAATGAGCAGTTCTTC. Translation: CASSRKVGGLYNEQFF. The full variable domain, rest sourced from reference TRBV7-2 and TRBJ2-1, is GAGVSQSPSNKVTEKGKDVELRCDPISGHTALYWYRQSLGQGLEFLIYFQGNSAPDKSGLPSDRFSAERTGGSVSTLTIQRTQQEDSAVYLCASSRKVGGLYNEQFFGPGTRLTVL.

This chain connects TRBV6-5 to TRBJ1-4; maybe TRBD1 (5 bases). Deletions cut 0 bases from V and 7 bases from J, with 9 bases between. This CDR3 is built from 14 residues. Germline V gene sequence: CDR1 MNHEY, CDR2 SVGAGI. CDR3 sequence reads: CASSYSGVSEKLFF. CDR3 bases: TGTGCCAGCAGTTACTCGGGGGTCAGTGAAAAACTGTTTTTT.

This clone was counted many times. The chain joins TRBV7-6 to TRBJ1-1, with D maybe TRBD1 (6 bases). Trimming shortened V by 5 bases and J by 5 bases, and 21 bases separated the two germline ends. CDR3 size: 16 residues. CDR1 and CDR2 from the germline V gene are SGHVS and FNYEAQ. The CDR3 protein is CASSATGGQGRTEAFF. For the CDR3, the DNA is TGTGCCAGCAGCGCCACAGGAGGGCAGGGGAGGACTGAAGCTTTCTTT.

CDR3 nucleotides: TGTGCCAGCAGCTTAGAGGCGACTAGCGGTAGGAGGGGTGAGCAGTTCTTC. As protein: CASSLEATSGRRGEQFF. The rearrangement links TRBV7-2 to TRBJ2-1, with 9 positions matching TRBD2. The CDR3 covers 17 residues. Germline CDR1 SGHTA, CDR2 FQGNSA. The trim removed 1 base at V and 9 bases at J, leaving 13 bases unmatched. The full variable domain, its missing parts supplied by reference TRBV7-2 and TRBJ2-1, is GAGVSQSPSNKVTEKGKDVELRCDPISGHTALYWYRQSLGQGLEFLIYFQGNSAPDKSGLPSDRFSAERTGGSVSTLTIQRTQQEDSAVYLCASSLEATSGRRGEQFFGPGTRLTVL.

The gene calls are TRBV7-2 and TRBJ2-5; TRBD2 aligns across 11 bases. The junction had 14 bases not matched to a gene; V was cut back by 5 bases and J by 12 bases. The length of the CDR3 is 15 residues. Germline assignment: CDR1 SGHTA and CDR2 FQGNSA. For the CDR3, the DNA is TGTGCCAGCAGCCCGACTAGCGGGACTAATAGACCGAAGTACTTC. Encoded protein: CASSPTSGTNRPKYF.

The CDR3 loop reads CASSFQGYNEQFF. CDR3 nucleotides: TGTGCCAGCAGTTTCCAGGGGTACAATGAGCAGTTCTTC. The V and J genes are TRBV27 and TRBJ2-1; a weak D match, TRBD1 (6 bases). V dropped 3 bases and J dropped 4 bases, with 7 bases sitting between them. Germline V gene lookup returns CDR1 MNHEY and CDR2 SMNVEV (reference sequence). The CDR3 length is 13 residues.

The chain joins TRBV4-2 to TRBJ1-4; D is undetermined. Germline CDR1 is LGHNA and CDR2 is YNFKEQ. The CDR3 runs 16 residues. V gave up 4 bases and J gave up 0 bases, with 12 bases separating them. The CDR3 bases are TGTGCCAGCAGCCGGGAGTCGGCTTCAACTAATGAAAAACTGTTTTTT. Encoded protein: CASSRESASTNEKLFF.

This clone was counted a single time. This sequence joins TRBV4-2 and TRBJ2-5, with a tentative D call TRBD2 (5 bases). Germline V gene lookup returns CDR1 LGHNA and CDR2 YNFKEQ. V shed 1 base and J shed 4 bases, with 7 bases lying between them. CDR3 size: 13 residues. The CDR3 sequence is CASSQVGVETQYF. The CDR3 bases are TGTGCCAGCAGCCAAGTGGGAGTAGAGACCCAGTACTTC.

The chain has TRBV5-1 and TRBJ1-1; possibly TRBD1 for D (5 bases). Germline CDR1 and CDR2: SGHRS and YFSETQ. This CDR3 spans 15 amino acids. Trimming shortened V by 4 bases and J by 0 bases, and 13 bases separated the two germline ends. CDR3 residues: CASSGTDPMNTEAFF. CDR3 nucleotides: TGCGCCAGCAGCGGGACTGACCCTATGAACACTGAAGCTTTCTTT.

Comment on this clone: Distinct nucleotide sequences in the sample also encode this CDR3. The chain is built from TRBV7-9 and TRBJ1-5; TRBD1 is a possible D gene (5 bases). The V and J ends lost 1 base and 7 bases respectively, with 11 bases between them. Germline V lookup: CDR1 SEHNR, CDR2 FQNEAQ (reference sequence). CDR3 length: 14 amino acids. The CDR3 here is CASSLGQGGQPQHF. CDR3 coding DNA: TGTGCCAGCAGCTTAGGGCAGGGTGGCCAGCCCCAGCATTTT.

The chain uses TRBV10-3 and TRBJ2-1; 10 bases agree with TRBD2. Germline loops: CDR1 ENHRY, CDR2 SYGVKD. This CDR3 region has 16 residues. V trimming: 11 bases; J trimming: 4 bases; junction bases outside the gene matches: 14. CDR3 sequence: CAVLRGSGRAYNEQFF. The CDR3 coding sequence is TGTGCCGTCCTGCGGGGGAGCGGGAGGGCTTACAATGAGCAGTTCTTC.

The chain uses TRBV7-8 and TRBJ2-1; D is ambiguous. Germline V gives CDR1 SGHVS, CDR2 FQNEAQ. This CDR3 is 15 amino acids long. Trimming took off 3 bases at V and 8 bases at J, with 17 bases between the two ends. CDR3 amino acids: CASSLAERRVYEQFF. CDR3 in DNA: TGTGCCAGCAGCTTGGCTGAGCGCCGGGTATATGAGCAGTTCTTC.

The chain employs TRBV28 and TRBJ1-5; D call uncertain. Germline values: CDR1 MDHEN, CDR2 SYDVKM. This CDR3 is 13 amino acids long. V lost 3 bases and J lost 3, with 6 bases in between. Written as DNA, the CDR3 is TGTGCCAGCAGTTTTGGGGTCAATCAGCCCCAGCATTTT. The encoded protein is CASSFGVNQPQHF. Filled out from reference TRBV28 and TRBJ1-5, the complete variable domain reads DVKVTQSSRYLVKRTGEKVFLECVQDMDHENMFWYRQDPGLGLRLIYFSYDVKMKEKGDIPEGYSVSREKKERFSLILESASTNQTSMYLCASSFGVNQPQHFGDGTRLSIL.